This entry features one TCR beta chain sequence. The antigen remains undetermined. This CDR3 has 16 amino acids. Germline V gives CDR1 SGHRS, CDR2 YFSETQ. Trimming at V came to 4 bases and at J to 6 bases, leaving 9 bases not matched to a gene. This sample is part of a study of vaccination effects on CD4 cells after COVID-19. Study background: The vaccine given was either BNT162b2 or mRNA-1273, in two doses.

Whole-study results and caveats: Both infection-induced and vaccine-induced clones contracted markedly at late post-vaccination timepoints.

Sequencing in the ViraFEST assay came after antigen-specific CD4+ T cells had been expanded with viral peptide pools, which were used to stimulate PBMC. Following culture for around 10 days, CD4+ T cells were isolated. Negative nucleocapsid antibody tests before and after vaccination confirmed no previous SARS-CoV-2 infection. It was with about 10 IU/ml IL-2 and around 9.9 ug/ml peptides that under 2.5 million PBMC per well were cultured. Cells had half their medium changed to IL-2 medium on days 3 and 7. Libraries were prepared by immunoSEQ multiplex PCR; TCRdb keeps only in-frame clonotypes and omits some of them. The data show 30,000 to 45,000 clones, with around 70% seen just once and 20% to 25% held by the top ten.

The V gene is TRBV5-1, the J gene TRBJ2-7; TRBD2 aligns across 14 bases. The sample consisted of CD4+ T cells from PBMCs cultured with SARS-CoV-2 spike peptides, taken before COVID-19 vaccination. This clonotype was sampled from a human donor who received a COVID-19 vaccine. CDR3 protein: CASSRGTSGSLSEQYF. The CDR3, as DNA: TGCGCCAGCAGCAGGGGGACTAGCGGGAGTCTCAGCGAGCAGTACTTC.